Below are 25 T cell receptor beta chains sequenced from a single sample in a study of T-cell reconstitution after alpha-beta-depleted transplantation in children. Library preparation (for TCRbeta) was performed with unique molecular identifiers. In TCRdb, the PCR reads were re-called with MiXCR into one record per CDR3 protein. The sample holds hundreds of thousands of distinct CDR3 sequences, approximately 11% seen once. The specimen was PBMCs, collected before TCRalphabeta/CD19-depleted stem cell transplant. The receptors were gathered from a child less than two years old with acute myeloid leukemia, due to receive a stem cell transplant.

This clonotype was detected a few times. The chain is built from TRBV6-2 or TRBV6-3 and TRBJ1-1; weak D call: TRBD1 (5 bases). The CDR3 has 11 residues. The V gene lost 7 bases and the J gene lost 6 bases, with 9 bases spanning the gap. CDR1 and CDR2 (germline): MNHEY, SVGEGT. CDR3 protein: CASTQGPEAFF. In nucleotides, the CDR3 is TGTGCCAGCACTCAGGGTCCTGAAGCTTTCTTT.

This clonotype was recorded at least ten times. The junction departs from germline at one end; a sequencing error may be responsible. This rearrangement joins TRBV7-9 to TRBJ2-2, with D tentatively TRBD2 (5 bases). The CDR3 contains 10 residues. CDR1 and CDR2 (germline): SEHNR, FQNEAQ (reference sequence). This chain's CDR3 is CASSLAEVFF. The CDR3 nucleotides are TGTGCCAGCAGCTTAGCGGAGGTGTTTTTT.

This clonotype was seen ten or more times. The J gene is TRBJ2-1, the V gene TRBV27; 12 bases fit TRBD2. The trim removed 3 bases at V and 7 bases at J, leaving 4 bases unmatched. CDR1 MNHEY and CDR2 SMNVEV come from the germline V gene (reference sequence). The CDR3 length is 15 residues. CDR3 sequence reads: CASSFSSGGVNEQFF. DNA of the CDR3: TGTGCCAGCAGTTTTTCTAGCGGGGGGGTTAATGAGCAGTTCTTC.

This clonotype appeared many times. The chain uses TRBV12-3 or TRBV12-4 and TRBJ1-6; weak D call: TRBD1 (5 bases). The V end lost 5 bases, the J end lost 0 bases, and 20 bases lay between the germline ends. This CDR3 spans 19 amino acids. The CDR3: CASSGQGTNEGSYNSPLHF. For the CDR3, the DNA is TGTGCCAGCAGTGGGCAGGGCACGAATGAGGGCTCCTATAATTCACCCCTCCACTTT.

This clonotype was counted many times. This chain joins TRBV7-9 and TRBJ1-5, with 8 nucleotides matching TRBD1. Germline-derived CDR1 and CDR2 are SEHNR and FQNEAQ (reference sequence). The J segment lost 2 bases and the V segment lost 4 bases, leaving 4 bases of the junction unmatched. There are 15 residues in the CDR3. CDR3 protein: CASSSTGVGNQPQHF. DNA of the CDR3: TGTGCCAGCAGCTCGACAGGGGTTGGCAATCAGCCCCAGCATTTT.

This clonotype was found many times. The genes are TRBV12-3 or TRBV12-4 and TRBJ2-2; D remains ambiguous. Trimming pared 3 bases from V and 2 bases from J, leaving 7 bases between. The CDR3 is 14 amino acids. The CDR3 DNA follows: TGTGCCAGCAGTTTCAACCCTAACACCGGGGAGCTGTTTTTT. Protein sequence: CASSFNPNTGELFF.

This clonotype occurred many times. The chain combines TRBV27 with TRBJ1-2; D remains ambiguous. Germline V gene sequence: CDR1 MNHEY, CDR2 SMNVEV (reference sequence). V lost 0 bases, J lost 0 bases, and 8 bases lay in between. The CDR3 has 15 residues. The DNA for the CDR3 is TGTGCCAGCAGTTTATCGGGCATAGCTAACTATGGCTACACCTTC. Residues: CASSLSGIANYGYTF.

This clonotype was recorded at least ten times. This chain joins TRBV28 and TRBJ1-6; TRBD1 agrees at 9 bases. The V gene's germline CDR1 is MDHEN and CDR2 SYDVKM. The CDR3 totals 12 residues. J gave up 7 bases and V 9 bases, and 1 base lay outside the gene matches. In DNA form, the CDR3 reads TGTGCCAGGGACAGGGGCAATTCACCCCTCCACTTT. Translation gives CARDRGNSPLHF.

Many counts were recorded for this clonotype. The J gene is TRBJ1-1, the V gene TRBV12-3 or TRBV12-4; 8 bases align to TRBD1. The J segment lost 6 bases and the V segment lost 2 bases, leaving 14 bases of the junction unmatched. The CDR3 sequence is 17 residues long. The DNA for the CDR3 is TGTGCCAGCAGTTTACAGGCCGGGGACAGGTCGATTTCTGAAGCTTTCTTT. Protein sequence: CASSLQAGDRSISEAFF.

This clonotype was detected ten times or more. The chain combines TRBV20-1 with TRBJ1-2; D gene unclear. Germline V gene data show CDR1 as DFQATT and CDR2 as SNEGSKA (reference sequence). The CDR3 consists of 15 residues. Between the trimmed V and J ends, which lost 5 bases and 1 base, there was a span of 17 bases. CDR3 sequence reads: CSAPRPRSFNYGYTF. The CDR3 region has the DNA TGCAGTGCTCCCCGGCCCCGTTCCTTTAACTATGGCTACACCTTC.

This clonotype was observed at least ten times. Written as DNA, the CDR3 is TGTGCCAGCAGTTACTGGCGGTACAATGAGCAGTTCTTC. This sequence encodes CASSYWRYNEQFF. The chain employs TRBV6-5 and TRBJ2-1; D uncertain. CDR1 and CDR2 (germline): MNHEY, SVGAGI. Between the trimmed V and J ends, which lost 1 base and 4 bases, there was a span of 5 bases. This CDR3 region has 13 residues.

This chain joins TRBV30 and TRBJ2-1; D is ambiguous. This CDR3 is 13 amino acids long. Germline V gives CDR1 GTSNPN, CDR2 SVGIG (reference sequence). V was clipped by 2 bases and J by 6 bases, with 11 bases between them. The CDR3, as DNA: TGTGCCTGGAGTTTAGTTAGCAGCAATGAGCAGTTCTTC. Translation: CAWSLVSSNEQFF. Using reference TRBV30 and TRBJ2-1 for the parts outside the CDR3, the full variable domain is SQTIHQWPATLVQPVGSPLSLECTVEGTSNPNLYWYRQAAGRGLQLLFYSVGIGQISSEVPQNLSASRPQDRQFILSSKKLLLSDSGFYLCAWSLVSSNEQFFGPGTRLTVL.

This clonotype occurred once. The gene calls are TRBV7-9 and TRBJ2-1; D remains ambiguous. Per germline, CDR1 SEHNR and CDR2 FQNEAQ (reference sequence). CDR3 length equals 13 residues. The germline V and J ends were trimmed by 10 bases and 8 bases, with 18 bases remaining between them. The CDR3 loop is CAMGPGFDYEQFF. The DNA of the CDR3 is TGTGCCATGGGCCCCGGCTTCGACTATGAGCAGTTCTTC.

This clonotype was seen ten or more times. The chain's CDR3 is CSAPRWEWTEAFF. The CDR3 nucleotides are TGCAGTGCCCCCCGATGGGAATGGACTGAAGCTTTCTTT. This chain uses TRBV20-1 with TRBJ1-1; D remains ambiguous. Trimming pared 6 bases from V and 5 bases from J, leaving 16 bases between. The germline V gene has CDR1 DFQATT and CDR2 SNEGSKA (reference sequence). This CDR3 is 13 amino acids long.

For this clonotype: A much larger clonotype is one base distant, so this may be a read error. The chain has TRBV5-1 and TRBJ2-7; D unclear. This CDR3 spans 15 amino acids. Trimming left V 4 bases short and J 2 bases short, with 16 bases between. Germline V gene lookup returns CDR1 SGHRS and CDR2 YFSETQ. CDR3 bases: TGCGCCAGCAGCCCGGACGGACGAGGCCCCTACGAGCAGTACTTC. This sequence encodes CASSPDGRGPYEQYF.

This clonotype was observed many times. V usage is TRBV20-1 and J usage is TRBJ2-1; 10 bases are shared with TRBD2. Germline V lookup: CDR1 DFQATT, CDR2 SNEGSKA (reference sequence). Trimming took 6 bases from V and 1 from J; bases not matched to a gene: 6. The CDR3 has 15 amino acids. CDR3 region: CSAPVSGRSYNEQFF. CDR3 in DNA: TGCAGTGCCCCCGTTAGCGGGAGGTCCTACAATGAGCAGTTCTTC.

This clonotype was detected many times. The chain links TRBV7-2 to TRBJ1-1; D unclear. The CDR3 has 12 residues. The V and J ends lost 0 bases and 11 bases respectively, with 10 bases between them. Germline CDR1 SGHTA, CDR2 FQGNSA. In DNA form, the CDR3 reads TGTGCCAGCAGCTTAGCTTTTCATAGGGCTTTCTTT. Translation: CASSLAFHRAFF.

This clonotype came up many times. The V and J genes are TRBV12-3 or TRBV12-4 and TRBJ2-2, with unresolved D. V was trimmed by 1 base and J by 7 bases, leaving 16 bases between them. The CDR3 is 16 amino acids. The CDR3 bases are TGTGCCAGCAGTTTAGGGGGATCTGGTAAAGGCGGGGAGCTGTTTTTT. This encodes CASSLGGSGKGGELFF.

This clonotype was observed at least ten times. The chain carries TRBV7-9 and TRBJ2-3, with D perhaps TRBD2 (5 bases). CDR3 length equals 14 residues. Trimming left V 3 bases short and J 5 bases short, with 12 bases between. Germline V gives CDR1 SEHNR, CDR2 FQNEAQ (reference sequence). The CDR3 bases are TGTGCCAGCAGCTTGGGGAGTTGGGGAGATACGCAGTATTTT. Amino acid sequence: CASSLGSWGDTQYF. Full variable domain (outside the CDR3, taken from reference TRBV7-9 and TRBJ2-3): DTGVSQNPRHKITKRGQNVTFRCDPISEHNRLYWYRQTLGQGPEFLTYFQNEAQLEKSRLLSDRFSAERPKGSFSTLEIQRTEQGDSAMYLCASSLGSWGDTQYFGPGTRLTVL.

This clonotype was seen many times. The chain combines TRBV5-4 with TRBJ2-2; D possibly corresponds to TRBD1 (5 bases). Germline V gives CDR1 SGHNT, CDR2 YYREEE (reference sequence). Trimming shortened V by 5 bases and J by 1 base, and 9 bases separated the two germline ends. The CDR3 is 14 residues long. CDR3 loop: CASRQDVNTGELFF. The CDR3 DNA is TGTGCCAGCAGACAGGACGTGAACACCGGGGAGCTGTTTTTT.

This clonotype has at least ten counts. The CDR3 is CASSQVGGNQPQHF. As DNA, the CDR3 is TGTGCCAGCAGCCAAGTTGGGGGTAATCAGCCCCAGCATTTT. This chain links TRBV4-2 with TRBJ1-5, with D perhaps matching TRBD1 (5 bases). The germline V and J ends were trimmed by 1 base and 4 bases, with 8 bases remaining between them. The CDR3 sequence is 14 residues long. From germline, CDR1 is LGHNA and CDR2 YNFKEQ.

This clonotype was detected many times. V usage is TRBV7-2 and J usage is TRBJ2-5; unclear D gene. In germline, CDR1 is SGHTA, CDR2 FQGNSA. V shed 3 bases and J shed 0 bases, with 5 bases lying between them. The CDR3 is 13 residues long. CDR3 sequence: CASSFRYQETQYF. The CDR3 bases are TGTGCCAGCAGCTTTCGGTACCAAGAGACCCAGTACTTC.

In this sample, this clonotype turned up many times. The chain has TRBV7-2 and TRBJ2-1; 10 nucleotides agree with TRBD2. The CDR3 contains 15 residues. Losses at the gene ends were 0 bases for V and 9 bases for J; bases not matched to a gene: 5. CDR1 and CDR2 (germline): SGHTA, FQGNSA. CDR3 sequence reads: CASSLASGRIGEQFF. CDR3 sequence (DNA): TGTGCCAGCAGCTTAGCTAGCGGGAGGATCGGTGAGCAGTTCTTC.

This clonotype was seen many times. The chain combines TRBV7-8 with TRBJ2-7; maybe TRBD2 (5 bases). This CDR3 spans 15 amino acids. V lost 8 bases and J lost 0, with 17 bases in between. Germline-derived CDR1 and CDR2 are SGHVS and FQNEAQ. The CDR3 bases are TGTGCCAGCCGCAGTAGAACTAGTCCCTCCTACGAGCAGTACTTC. Amino acid sequence: CASRSRTSPSYEQYF. The variable domain in full, with the rest retrieved from reference TRBV7-8 and TRBJ2-7, is GAGVSQSPRYKVAKRGQDVALRCDPISGHVSLFWYQQALGQGPEFLTYFQNEAQLDKSGLPSDRFFAERPEGSVSTLKIQRTQQEDSAVYLCASRSRTSPSYEQYFGPGTRLTVT.

The chain employs TRBV12-3 or TRBV12-4 and TRBJ1-4; 7 positions agree with TRBD1. The CDR3 spans 12 residues. The ends lost 4 bases at V and 11 bases at J; junction bases unmatched: 4. This chain's CDR3 is CASSYQGGKLFF. CDR3 coding DNA: TGTGCCAGCAGTTATCAAGGGGGCAAACTGTTTTTT.